Listed here are 28 T cell receptor beta chains from one sample, sequenced in a study of blood T cell repertoires in COVID-19. Profiling relied on immunoSEQ multiplex PCR, and the TCRdb table lists in-frame clones only, not all of them. In the table there are under 70,000 clones, about 88% of which are singletons. Sequencing was carried out using peripheral blood. These receptors were collected from a woman in her sixties with COVID-19, enrolled during active disease.

V is TRBV9 and J is TRBJ2-7; the match to TRBD2 covers 10 bases. V lost 0 bases to trimming and J lost 7 bases; unmatched junction nucleotides: 4. The CDR3 length is 14 residues. Germline V CDR1 and CDR2: SGDLS, YYNGEE. CDR3 protein: CASSVGGAGGEQYF. Here the CDR3 DNA reads TGTGCCAGCAGCGTAGGTGGAGCGGGAGGGGAGCAGTACTTC.

This clone has a handful of counts. The J gene is TRBJ1-2, the V gene TRBV28; no firm D call. CDR1 MDHEN and CDR2 SYDVKM come from the germline V gene. V was pared by 2 bases and J by 8 bases, with 9 bases between. This CDR3 region has 12 residues. This CDR3 is CASSLGRWGYTF. CDR3 bases: TGTGCCAGCAGTTTAGGGAGATGGGGCTACACCTTC.

The chain couples TRBV28 to TRBJ1-1; D is unclear. The CDR3 has 13 residues. Germline V gene lookup returns CDR1 MDHEN and CDR2 SYDVKM. Trimming took 2 bases from V and 4 from J, leaving 8 bases between them. CDR3 loop: CASSLGRGTEAFF. The CDR3 DNA reads as TGTGCCAGCAGTTTAGGTCGGGGCACTGAAGCTTTCTTT.

The V and J genes are TRBV5-6 and TRBJ2-5, with 8 bases fitting TRBD2. Trimming at V came to 2 bases and at J to 1 base, leaving 4 bases not matched to a gene. The germline V gene encodes CDR1 SGHDT and CDR2 YYEEEE. This CDR3 comprises 15 residues. The CDR3 DNA reads TGTGCCAGCAGCTTAACTAGCGGTAGCCAAGAGACCCAGTACTTC. This encodes CASSLTSGSQETQYF.

This clone has just one count. The V and J genes are TRBV18 and TRBJ2-6; unclear D gene. Germline V gives CDR1 KGHSH, CDR2 LQKENI. This CDR3 spans 16 amino acids. The ends were cut back, 5 bases at V and 4 bases at J, with 15 bases in the middle. This CDR3 is CASSATDALGANVLTF. The CDR3 DNA reads TGTGCCAGCTCAGCCACAGATGCTCTGGGGGCCAACGTCCTGACTTTC. Supplemented by reference TRBV18 and TRBJ2-6, the full variable domain reads NAGVMQNPRHLVRRRGQEARLRCSPMKGHSHVYWYRQLPEEGLKFMVYLQKENIIDESGMPKERFSAEFPKEGPSILRIQQVVRGDSAAYFCASSATDALGANVLTFGAGSRLTVL.

J is TRBJ1-2 and V is TRBV20-1; D is unclear. Trimming removed 3 bases from V and 0 bases from J, with 11 bases in between. This CDR3 spans 14 amino acids. Germline CDR1 is DFQATT and CDR2 is SNEGSKA (reference sequence). The CDR3 DNA follows: TGCAGTGCTAGTGTGTCAAATTCTAACTATGGCTACACCTTC. Encoded protein: CSASVSNSNYGYTF.

J is TRBJ1-1 and V is TRBV6-6; TRBD1 matches at 7 bases. Germline CDR1 is MNHNY and CDR2 is SVGAGI (reference sequence). The CDR3 runs to 14 residues. After removal of 1 base from V and 5 bases from J, the junction contained 4 bases not matched to a gene. The CDR3 protein is CASSYFRGRTEAFF. The CDR3 region has the DNA TGTGCCAGCAGTTACTTCAGGGGGAGGACTGAAGCTTTCTTT.

This sequence joins TRBV19 and TRBJ2-6, with D unclear. Germline V gene sequence: CDR1 LNHDA, CDR2 SQIVND (reference sequence). The CDR3 is 14 residues long. V lost 5 bases and J lost 0, with 5 bases in between. CDR3 nucleotides: TGTGCCAGTAGTCAGAACTCTGGGGCCAACGTCCTGACTTTC. This translates into CASSQNSGANVLTF.

This clone occurred a few times. V gene TRBV5-6 combines with J gene TRBJ2-7; TRBD1 matches 9 bases. The CDR3 runs 14 residues. V dropped 2 bases and J dropped 5; count of bases not matched to a gene: 5. The V gene's germline CDR1 is SGHDT and CDR2 YYEEEE. The DNA for the CDR3 is TGTGCCAGCAGCTTCGGGACAGGGATCCACGAGCAGTACTTC. The encoded protein is CASSFGTGIHEQYF.

The J gene is TRBJ2-7, the V gene TRBV10-3; 9 bases are shared with TRBD2. The junction had 11 bases not matched to a gene; V was cut back by 7 bases and J by 4 bases. Germline CDR1 is ENHRY and CDR2 is SYGVKD. The CDR3 runs 15 residues. CDR3 coding DNA: TGTGCCATCACTGGACTAGCGTGGATAAGATACGAGCAGTACTTC. Amino acid sequence: CAITGLAWIRYEQYF.

V is TRBV10-3 and J is TRBJ1-2, with D tentatively TRBD1 (5 bases). CDR1 is ENHRY, CDR2 SYGVKD, per germline. CDR3 size: 15 residues. V lost 0 bases and J lost 7, with 15 bases in between. This CDR3 reads CAISESPGGKTGYTF. The CDR3 DNA follows: TGTGCCATCAGTGAGTCCCCGGGGGGGAAAACTGGCTACACCTTC.

The CDR3 loop reads CASSEGLNEQFF. In DNA form, the CDR3 reads TGTGCCAGCAGTGAAGGTCTTAATGAGCAGTTCTTC. This sequence joins TRBV6-1 and TRBJ2-1; D call uncertain. Germline values: CDR1 MNHNS, CDR2 SASEGT. This CDR3 has 12 amino acids. The V end lost 1 base, the J end lost 7 bases, and 5 bases lay between the germline ends.

This chain uses TRBV28 with TRBJ2-7; 13 nucleotides line up with TRBD2. The germline V gene has CDR1 MDHEN and CDR2 SYDVKM. With V trimmed by 5 bases and J by 5 bases, 3 bases remained unmatched. The length of the CDR3 is 14 residues. This CDR3 is CASSPGTSGNEQYF. The CDR3 nucleotides are TGTGCCAGCAGTCCCGGGACTAGCGGGAACGAGCAGTACTTC.

The rearrangement links TRBV10-1 to TRBJ2-7; weak D call: TRBD1 (5 bases). Germline V gene lookup returns CDR1 WNHNN and CDR2 SYGVQD (reference sequence). This CDR3 has 14 residues. The V gene lost 0 bases and the J gene lost 5 bases, with 11 bases spanning the gap. The CDR3 region is CASSESSGRHEQYF. The CDR3 region has the DNA TGCGCCAGCAGTGAGTCGTCAGGGCGGCACGAGCAGTACTTC.

J is TRBJ2-1 and V is TRBV10-3; 10 bases line up with TRBD1. The germline V gene has CDR1 ENHRY and CDR2 SYGVKD. The CDR3 has 14 residues. Trimming at V came to 6 bases and at J to 7 bases, leaving 6 bases not matched to a gene. In DNA, the CDR3 is TGTGCCATCAGCCCGGGACAGGGGATGAATGAGCAGTTCTTC. Protein sequence: CAISPGQGMNEQFF.

This chain connects TRBV21-1 to TRBJ2-1; the DNA was not compared with TRBD1, the D call given in the table. TRBV21-1 is listed as a pseudogene. The CDR3 contains 13 residues. CDR3 sequence reads: CASSKVTGGIGFF. The CDR3 DNA reads as TGTGCCAGCAGCAAAGTAACAGGGGGAATCGGGTTCTTC.

The gene calls are TRBV19 and TRBJ1-1; TRBD1 might be the D (5 bases). CDR1 LNHDA and CDR2 SQIVND come from the germline V gene (reference sequence). There are 12 residues in the CDR3. V lost 5 bases and J 4 bases, leaving 8 bases between the germline ends. This CDR3 is CASSLGLTEAFF. The CDR3 coding sequence is TGTGCCAGTAGTTTGGGACTCACTGAAGCTTTCTTT.

The chain combines TRBV11-2 with TRBJ2-1; 7 bases are shared with TRBD2. The CDR3 sequence is 13 residues long. The germline V gene has CDR1 SGHAT and CDR2 FQNNGV. Trimming cost V 1 base and J 7 bases; bases outside gene matches: 1. This CDR3 is CASSLGLANEQFF. CDR3 nucleotide sequence: TGTGCCAGCAGCTTAGGACTAGCTAATGAGCAGTTCTTC.

The chain combines TRBV6-6 with TRBJ2-7; TRBD2 agrees at 8 bases. V shed 6 bases and J 2 bases; nucleotides not matched to a gene: 6. The germline V gene has CDR1 MNHNY and CDR2 SVGAGI (reference sequence). The CDR3 has 14 amino acids. CDR3: CASRDLAGTYEQYF. Written as DNA, the CDR3 is TGTGCCAGCAGGGACTTAGCGGGGACCTACGAGCAGTACTTC.

The rearrangement uses TRBV2 and TRBJ1-6; D is uncertain. This CDR3 comprises 17 residues. Trimming took off 6 bases at V and 7 bases at J, with 22 bases between the two ends. Germline values: CDR1 SNHLY, CDR2 FYNNEI. CDR3 protein: CASSPETLRYGNSPLHF. Here the CDR3 DNA reads TGTGCCAGCAGCCCGGAGACCCTTCGCTATGGGAATTCACCCCTCCACTTT.

The J gene is TRBJ1-2, the V gene TRBV29-1, with 8 bases aligning to TRBD1. Germline CDR1 and CDR2: SQVTM and ANQGSEA. With V trimmed by 2 bases and J by 2 bases, 7 bases remained unmatched. The CDR3 extends over 15 amino acids. Here the CDR3 reads CSVEFSGTGNYGYTF. The CDR3 coding sequence is TGCAGCGTTGAATTCTCCGGGACAGGAAACTATGGCTACACCTTC.

This chain connects TRBV6-1 to TRBJ2-3, with TRBD2 as a possible D gene (6 bases). The germline V and J ends were trimmed by 4 bases and 6 bases, with 23 bases remaining between them. The CDR3 loop spans 17 amino acids. Germline loops: CDR1 MNHNS, CDR2 SASEGT. Written as DNA, the CDR3 is TGTGCCAGCAGTGCAGGCGTAGGGCTAGCGATTGGGGATACGCAGTATTTT. It codes for CASSAGVGLAIGDTQYF.

This clone was picked up one time. The V gene is TRBV6-5, the J gene TRBJ1-5; 8 nucleotides line up with TRBD1. Germline V gene sequence: CDR1 MNHEY, CDR2 SVGAGI. The CDR3 is made up of 15 amino acids. The V segment lost 2 bases and the J segment 6 bases; nucleotides outside the gene matches: 6. CDR3 sequence reads: CASSYPTGVGQPQHF. Written as DNA, the CDR3 is TGTGCCAGCAGTTACCCGACAGGGGTCGGTCAGCCCCAGCATTTT.

In its sample, this clone was seen once. This chain links TRBV7-2 with TRBJ2-5; 14 nucleotides agree with TRBD2. There are 17 residues in the CDR3. Unmatched junction bases numbered 5, after V lost 2 bases and J lost 3 bases. CDR1 and CDR2 from the germline V gene are SGHTA and FQGNSA. CDR3 residues: CASSLQPGLAGEETQYF. CDR3 DNA: TGTGCCAGCAGCTTACAACCGGGACTAGCGGGGGAAGAGACCCAGTACTTC.

Remarks on this clone: The junction shows a germline mismatch at one end, possibly a read error. The chain joins TRBV19 to TRBJ1-5, with a weak D call TRBD1 (6 bases). The CDR3 spans 14 residues. The V gene's germline CDR1 is LNHDA and CDR2 SQIVND (reference sequence). CDR3 nucleotide sequence: TGTGCCGGTAGCACAGGGTATGGCAATCAGCCCCAGCATTTT. The encoded protein is CAGSTGYGNQPQHF.

The V call is TRBV11-2, the J call TRBJ2-7; 7 bases align to TRBD1. The CDR3 spans 15 residues. J lost 3 bases, V lost 5 bases, and 10 bases had no gene match. The germline V gene encodes CDR1 SGHAT and CDR2 FQNNGV. The CDR3 sequence: CASSLMGQTHYEQYF. The CDR3 DNA sequence: TGTGCCAGCAGCCTCATGGGACAGACACACTACGAGCAGTACTTC.

The rearrangement joins TRBV27 to TRBJ1-6, with D hard to call. The CDR3 sequence is 14 residues long. Trimming took 3 bases from V and 9 from J, leaving 12 bases between them. CDR1 and CDR2 (germline): MNHEY, SMNVEV (reference sequence). CDR3: CASSFGRSGSPLHF. In DNA form, the CDR3 reads TGTGCCAGCAGTTTCGGTCGTAGTGGTTCACCCCTCCACTTT.

This sequence joins TRBV6-1 and TRBJ2-6; 7 nucleotides align to TRBD1. Germline-derived CDR1 and CDR2 are MNHNS and SASEGT. Germline trimming cut 4 bases from V and 3 bases from J; bases unmatched to any gene: 6. The CDR3 contains 16 residues. The CDR3 DNA reads as TGTGCCAGCAGTGGGGACAGATTGGTTGGGGCCAACGTCCTGACTTTC. Translating gives CASSGDRLVGANVLTF.